This TCR beta chain emerged from a study of identical twins. This clonotype was counted a few times. The antigen is undetermined. Germline values: CDR1 SGHRS, CDR2 YFSETQ. The CDR3 length is 13 residues. Trimming left V 1 base short and J 2 bases short, with 7 bases between. Overall study results and limits: Monozygotic twins shared more out-of-frame TCR alpha than recombination models predicted.

It was template switching that added a universal primer site, and there were unique molecular identifiers on the cDNA. TCRdb independently ran MiXCR on the 5' RACE reads; one entry per CDR3 protein. The repertoire holds around 470,000 distinct CDR3 sequences, approximately 14% seen once, with around 0.48% in the top ten. Separately, the same data were catalogued under a study of yellow fever vaccine responses in identical twins.

This rearrangement joins TRBV5-1 to TRBJ2-7; D is unresolved. This clonotype was sampled from a woman in her late teens or twenties in good health. The sequenced sample was CD4+ T cells sorted from blood. In nucleotides, the CDR3 is TGCGCCAGCAGCTTGCAGGAGACCTACGAGCAGTACTTC. Protein: CASSLQETYEQYF.